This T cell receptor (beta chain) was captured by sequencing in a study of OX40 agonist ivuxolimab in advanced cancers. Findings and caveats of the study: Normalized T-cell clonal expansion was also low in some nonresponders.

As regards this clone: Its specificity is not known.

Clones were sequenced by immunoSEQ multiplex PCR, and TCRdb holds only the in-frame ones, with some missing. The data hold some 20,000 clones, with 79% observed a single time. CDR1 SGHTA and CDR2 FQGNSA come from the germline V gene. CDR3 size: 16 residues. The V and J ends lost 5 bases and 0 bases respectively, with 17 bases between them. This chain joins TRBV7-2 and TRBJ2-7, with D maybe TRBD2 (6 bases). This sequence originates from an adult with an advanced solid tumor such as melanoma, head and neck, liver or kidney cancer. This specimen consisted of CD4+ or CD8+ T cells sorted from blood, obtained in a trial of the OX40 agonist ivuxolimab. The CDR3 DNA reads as TGTGCCAGCAGCCCATCACCGGGACTCATCTCCTACGAGCAGTACTTC. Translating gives CASSPSPGLISYEQYF. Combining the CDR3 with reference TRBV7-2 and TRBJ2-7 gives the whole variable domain GAGVSQSPSNKVTEKGKDVELRCDPISGHTALYWYRQSLGQGLEFLIYFQGNSAPDKSGLPSDRFSAERTGGSVSTLTIQRTQQEDSAVYLCASSPSPGLISYEQYFGPGTRLTVT.